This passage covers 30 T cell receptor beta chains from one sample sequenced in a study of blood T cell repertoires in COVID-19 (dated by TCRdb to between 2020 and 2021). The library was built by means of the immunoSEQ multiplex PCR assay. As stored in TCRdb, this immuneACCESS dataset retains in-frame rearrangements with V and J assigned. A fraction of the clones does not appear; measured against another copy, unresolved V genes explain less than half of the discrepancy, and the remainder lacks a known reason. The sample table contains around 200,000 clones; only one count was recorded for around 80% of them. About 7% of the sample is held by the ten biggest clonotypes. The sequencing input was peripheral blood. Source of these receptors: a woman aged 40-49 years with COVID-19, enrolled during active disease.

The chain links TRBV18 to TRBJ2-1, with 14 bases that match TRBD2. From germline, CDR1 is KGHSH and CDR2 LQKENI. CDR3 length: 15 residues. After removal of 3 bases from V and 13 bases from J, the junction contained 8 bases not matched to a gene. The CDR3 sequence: CASSPTPGTSGGQFF. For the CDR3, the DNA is TGTGCCAGCTCACCTACCCCTGGGACTAGCGGGGGACAGTTCTTC.

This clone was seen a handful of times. The DNA of the CDR3 is TGCGCCAGCAGATATTGGGAGACAGGGAGAAACACTGAAGCTTTCTTT. As protein: CASRYWETGRNTEAFF. V usage is TRBV5-1 and J usage is TRBJ1-1, with 7 nucleotides matching TRBD1. V shed 5 bases and J 2 bases; nucleotides not matched to a gene: 12. This CDR3 region has 16 residues. The germline V gene has CDR1 SGHRS and CDR2 YFSETQ.

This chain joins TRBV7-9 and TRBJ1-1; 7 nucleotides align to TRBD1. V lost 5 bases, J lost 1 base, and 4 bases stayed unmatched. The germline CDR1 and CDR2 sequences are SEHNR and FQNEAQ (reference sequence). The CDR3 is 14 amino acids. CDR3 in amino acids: CASSQGQKNTEAFF. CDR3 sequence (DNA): TGTGCCAGCAGCCAGGGACAGAAGAACACTGAAGCTTTCTTT.

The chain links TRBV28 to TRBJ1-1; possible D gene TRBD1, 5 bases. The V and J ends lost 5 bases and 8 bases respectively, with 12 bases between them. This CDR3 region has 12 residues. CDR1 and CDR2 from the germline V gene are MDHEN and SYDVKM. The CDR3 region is CASSLHPGEAFF. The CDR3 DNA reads TGTGCCAGCAGTCTACACCCAGGGGAAGCTTTCTTT.

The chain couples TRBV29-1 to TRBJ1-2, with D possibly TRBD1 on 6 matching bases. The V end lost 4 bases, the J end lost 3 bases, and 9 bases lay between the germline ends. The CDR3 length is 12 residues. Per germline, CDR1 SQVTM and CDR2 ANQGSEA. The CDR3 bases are TGCAGCGTTGCGCCAGGGGACTATGGCTACACCTTC. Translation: CSVAPGDYGYTF.

The CDR3 reads CSSRGEEGYTF. The DNA of the CDR3 is TGCAGCAGCAGGGGGGAGGAAGGCTACACCTTC. This chain links TRBV29-1 with TRBJ1-2; 7 nucleotides align to TRBD1. The CDR3 covers 11 residues. Looked up from germline, CDR1 is SQVTM and CDR2 is ANQGSEA. Trimming at V came to 8 bases and at J to 8 bases, leaving 8 bases not matched to a gene.

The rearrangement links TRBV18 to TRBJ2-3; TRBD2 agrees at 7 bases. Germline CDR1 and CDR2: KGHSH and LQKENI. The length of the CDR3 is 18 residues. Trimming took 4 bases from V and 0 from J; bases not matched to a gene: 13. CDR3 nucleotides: TGTGCCAGCTCACGGCGGGAGAGAGTAAGGTCTAGCACAGATACGCAGTATTTT. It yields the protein CASSRRERVRSSTDTQYF.

CDR3 region: CASSSGYYSNQPQHF. In DNA, the CDR3 is TGTGCCAGCAGTTCGGGGTACTATAGCAATCAGCCCCAGCATTTT. The gene calls are TRBV6-5 and TRBJ1-5; D not resolved. Germline values: CDR1 MNHEY, CDR2 SVGAGI. This CDR3 has 15 residues. V lost 4 bases and J lost 0, with 10 bases in between.

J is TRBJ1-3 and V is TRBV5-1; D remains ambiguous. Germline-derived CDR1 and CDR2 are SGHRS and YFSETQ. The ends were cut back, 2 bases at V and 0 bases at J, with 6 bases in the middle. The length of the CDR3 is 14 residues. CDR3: CASSFDTSGNTIYF. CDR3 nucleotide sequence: TGCGCCAGCAGCTTTGACACCTCTGGAAACACCATATATTTT. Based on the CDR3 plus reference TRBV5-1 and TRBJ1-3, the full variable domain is KAGVTQTPRYLIKTRGQQVTLSCSPISGHRSVSWYQQTPGQGLQFLFEYFSETQRNKGNFPGRFSGRQFSNSRSEMNVSTLELGDSALYLCASSFDTSGNTIYFGEGSWLTVV.

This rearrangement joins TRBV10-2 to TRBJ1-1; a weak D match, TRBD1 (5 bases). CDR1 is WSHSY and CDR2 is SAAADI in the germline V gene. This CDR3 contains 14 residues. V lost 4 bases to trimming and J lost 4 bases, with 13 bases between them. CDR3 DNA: TGCGCCAGCAGTGCATGGGGGGGAAGCACTGAAGCTTTCTTT. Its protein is CASSAWGGSTEAFF.

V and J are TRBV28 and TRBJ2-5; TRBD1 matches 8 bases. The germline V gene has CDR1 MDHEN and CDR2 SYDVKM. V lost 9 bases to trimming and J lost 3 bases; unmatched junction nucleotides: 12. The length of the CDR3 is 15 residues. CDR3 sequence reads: CASYLSGQGEETQYF. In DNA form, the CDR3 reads TGTGCCAGTTATTTATCCGGACAGGGCGAAGAGACCCAGTACTTC.

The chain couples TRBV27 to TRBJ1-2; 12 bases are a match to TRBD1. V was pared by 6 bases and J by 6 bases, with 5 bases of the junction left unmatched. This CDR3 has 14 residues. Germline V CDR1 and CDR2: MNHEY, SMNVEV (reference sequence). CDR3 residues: CASRGDRGHHGYTF. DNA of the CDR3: TGTGCCAGCAGGGGGGACAGGGGGCATCATGGCTACACCTTC.

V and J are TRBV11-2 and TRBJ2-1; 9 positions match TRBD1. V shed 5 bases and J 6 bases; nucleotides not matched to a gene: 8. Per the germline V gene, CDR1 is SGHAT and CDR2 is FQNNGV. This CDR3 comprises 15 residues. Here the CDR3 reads CASSHLGTGPNEQFF. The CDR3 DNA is TGTGCCAGCAGCCATCTGGGGACAGGGCCCAATGAGCAGTTCTTC. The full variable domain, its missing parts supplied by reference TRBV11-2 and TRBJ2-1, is EAGVAQSPRYKIIEKRQSVAFWCNPISGHATLYWYQQILGQGPKLLIQFQNNGVVDDSQLPKDRFSAERLKGVDSTLKIQPAKLEDSAVYLCASSHLGTGPNEQFFGPGTRLTVL.

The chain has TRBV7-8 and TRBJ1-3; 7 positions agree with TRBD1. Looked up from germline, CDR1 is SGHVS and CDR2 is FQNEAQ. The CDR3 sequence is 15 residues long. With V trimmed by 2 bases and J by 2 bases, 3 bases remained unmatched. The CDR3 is CASSLTDRAGNTIYF. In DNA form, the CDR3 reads TGTGCCAGCAGCTTAACCGACAGGGCTGGAAACACCATATATTTT.

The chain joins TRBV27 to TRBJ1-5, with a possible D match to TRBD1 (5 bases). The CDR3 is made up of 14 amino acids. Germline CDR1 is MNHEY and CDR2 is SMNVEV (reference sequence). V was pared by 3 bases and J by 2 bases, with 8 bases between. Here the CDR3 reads CASSFQGGNQPQHF. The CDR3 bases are TGTGCCAGCAGTTTCCAGGGTGGCAATCAGCCCCAGCATTTT.

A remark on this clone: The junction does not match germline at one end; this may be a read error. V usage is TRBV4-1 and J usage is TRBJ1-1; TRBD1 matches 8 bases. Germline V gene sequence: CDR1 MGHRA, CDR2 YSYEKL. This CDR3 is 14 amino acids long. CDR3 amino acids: CASTQSGQATEAFF. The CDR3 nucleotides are TGCGCCAGCACCCAATCGGGACAGGCCACTGAAGCTTTCTTT.

This chain's CDR3 is CASSENLGVAGVGYEQYF. In nucleotides, the CDR3 is TGTGCCAGCAGTGAAAACCTGGGGGTAGCGGGAGTGGGTTACGAGCAGTACTTC. This chain joins TRBV6-1 and TRBJ2-7; TRBD2 matches 9 bases. Germline values: CDR1 MNHNS, CDR2 SASEGT. With 2 bases clipped from V and 4 bases from J, the junction kept 15 bases outside the gene matches. The CDR3 is made up of 18 amino acids.

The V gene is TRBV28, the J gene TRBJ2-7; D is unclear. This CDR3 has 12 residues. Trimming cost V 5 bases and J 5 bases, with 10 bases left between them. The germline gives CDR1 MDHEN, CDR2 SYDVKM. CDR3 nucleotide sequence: TGTGCCAGCAGTCTAAACCCCAACGAGCAGTACTTC. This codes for CASSLNPNEQYF.

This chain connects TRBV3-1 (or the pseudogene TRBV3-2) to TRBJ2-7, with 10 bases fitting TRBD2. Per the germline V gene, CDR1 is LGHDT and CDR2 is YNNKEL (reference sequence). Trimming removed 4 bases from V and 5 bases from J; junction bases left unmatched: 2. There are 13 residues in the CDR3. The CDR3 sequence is CASSPAGGDEQYF. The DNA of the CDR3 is TGTGCCAGCAGCCCAGCGGGAGGGGACGAGCAGTACTTC.

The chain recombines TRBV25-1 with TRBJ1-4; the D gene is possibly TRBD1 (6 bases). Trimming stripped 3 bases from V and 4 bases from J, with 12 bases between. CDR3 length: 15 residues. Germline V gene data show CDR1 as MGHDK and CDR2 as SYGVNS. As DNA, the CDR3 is TGTGCCAGCAGTGATACAGGGCCCCTTAATGAAAAACTGTTTTTT. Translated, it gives CASSDTGPLNEKLFF. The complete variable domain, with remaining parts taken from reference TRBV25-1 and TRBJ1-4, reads EADIYQTPRYLVIGTGKKITLECSQTMGHDKMYWYQQDPGMELHLIHYSYGVNSTEKGDLSSESTVSRIRTEHFPLTLESARPSHTSQYLCASSDTGPLNEKLFFGSGTQLSVL.

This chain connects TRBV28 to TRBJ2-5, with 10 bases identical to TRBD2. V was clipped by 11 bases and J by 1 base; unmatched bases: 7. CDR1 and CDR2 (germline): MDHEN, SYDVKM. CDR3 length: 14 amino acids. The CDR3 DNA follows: TGTGCCGGCGGGTCTAGCGGGGGCCAAGAGACCCAGTACTTC. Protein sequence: CAGGSSGGQETQYF.

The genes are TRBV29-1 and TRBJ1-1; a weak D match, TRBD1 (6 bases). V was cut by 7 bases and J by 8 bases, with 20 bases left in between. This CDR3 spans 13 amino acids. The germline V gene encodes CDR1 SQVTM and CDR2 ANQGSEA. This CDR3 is CSGTRGGAGEAFF. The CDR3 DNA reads TGCAGCGGCACAAGAGGGGGGGCCGGGGAAGCTTTCTTT.

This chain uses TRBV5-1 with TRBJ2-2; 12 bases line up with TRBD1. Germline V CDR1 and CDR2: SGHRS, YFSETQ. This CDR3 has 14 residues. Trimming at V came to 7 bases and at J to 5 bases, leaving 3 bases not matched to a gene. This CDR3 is CASWDRGRTGELFF. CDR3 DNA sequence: TGCGCCAGCTGGGACAGGGGGCGAACCGGGGAGCTGTTTTTT.

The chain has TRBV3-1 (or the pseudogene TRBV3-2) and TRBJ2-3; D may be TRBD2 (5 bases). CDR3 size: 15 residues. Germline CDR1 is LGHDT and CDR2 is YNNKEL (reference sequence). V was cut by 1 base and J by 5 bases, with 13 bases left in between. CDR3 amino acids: CASSQATTVGDTQYF. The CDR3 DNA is TGTGCCAGCAGCCAAGCGACTACGGTAGGAGATACGCAGTATTTT.

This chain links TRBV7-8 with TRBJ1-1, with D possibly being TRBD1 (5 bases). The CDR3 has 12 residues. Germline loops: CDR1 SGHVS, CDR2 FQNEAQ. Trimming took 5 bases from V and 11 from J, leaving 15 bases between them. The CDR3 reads CASSPGGMGAFF. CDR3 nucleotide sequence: TGTGCCAGCAGCCCGGGGGGTATGGGGGCTTTCTTT.

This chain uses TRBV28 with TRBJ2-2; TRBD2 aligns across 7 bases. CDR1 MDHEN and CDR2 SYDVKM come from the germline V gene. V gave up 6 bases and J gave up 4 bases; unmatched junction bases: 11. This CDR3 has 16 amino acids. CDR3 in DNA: TGTGCCAGCAGACTCCCGGGACTACTAACCACCGGGGAGCTGTTTTTT. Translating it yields CASRLPGLLTTGELFF.

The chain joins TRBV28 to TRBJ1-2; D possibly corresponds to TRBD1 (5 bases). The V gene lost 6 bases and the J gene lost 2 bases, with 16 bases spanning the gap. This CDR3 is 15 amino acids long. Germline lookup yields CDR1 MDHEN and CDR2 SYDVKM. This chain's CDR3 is CASRGTREGNYGYTF. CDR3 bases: TGTGCCAGCAGGGGGACCAGGGAGGGGAACTATGGCTACACCTTC.

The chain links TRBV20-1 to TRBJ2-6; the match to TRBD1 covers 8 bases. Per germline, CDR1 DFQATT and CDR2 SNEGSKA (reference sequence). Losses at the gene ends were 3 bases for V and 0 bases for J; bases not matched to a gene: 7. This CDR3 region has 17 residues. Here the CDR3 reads CSASAGGVSSGANVLTF. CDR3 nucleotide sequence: TGCAGTGCTAGTGCAGGGGGCGTAAGCTCTGGGGCCAACGTCCTGACTTTC.

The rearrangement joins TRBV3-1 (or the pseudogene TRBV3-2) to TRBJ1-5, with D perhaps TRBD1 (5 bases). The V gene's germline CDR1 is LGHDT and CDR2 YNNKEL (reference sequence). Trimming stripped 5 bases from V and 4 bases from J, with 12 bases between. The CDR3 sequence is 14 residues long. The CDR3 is CASSTGRGNQPQHF. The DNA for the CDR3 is TGTGCCAGCAGCACCGGGAGGGGTAATCAGCCCCAGCATTTT.

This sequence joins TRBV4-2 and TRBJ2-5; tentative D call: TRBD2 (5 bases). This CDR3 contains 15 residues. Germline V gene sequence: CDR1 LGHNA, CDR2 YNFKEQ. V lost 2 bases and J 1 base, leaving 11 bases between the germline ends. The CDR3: CASSQRTGIQETQYF. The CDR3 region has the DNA TGTGCCAGCAGCCAAAGAACGGGAATCCAAGAGACCCAGTACTTC.